This TCR beta chain was obtained from a study of CD8+ T cells in alopecia areata (dated by TCRdb to the late 2010s). The study in broad terms: The treated patients took part in an open-label pilot trial in which moderate-to-severe alopecia areata was treated with oral tofacitinib at 5 to 10 mg twice daily. To study T cell clonal expansion in alopecia areata, the researchers applied high-throughput TCRbeta sequencing to both the C3H/HeJ mouse model and human patients. In humans, TCRbeta sequencing was performed on scalp tissue and on sorted CD4+ and CD8+ peripheral blood T cells from healthy controls and from patients with patchy or totalis/universalis alopecia areata. Biopsies were taken from tofacitinib-treated patients at baseline and again at 4 and 24 weeks into treatment, and several of those patients also had a later scalp biopsy. Scalp clonality was compared across normal scalp (n=4), patchy alopecia areata scalp (n=8), and alopecia totalis/universalis scalp (n=8). Amplification of TCRbeta CDR3 regions was done by immunoSEQ multiplex PCR using 35 Vbeta forward primers and 13 Jbeta reverse primers. RNA came from the PAXgene miRNA kit for fixed scalp, the miRNeasy kit for PBMCs, and the RNeasy kit for mouse skin. Patients received tofacitinib for 6 to 18 months and were then followed off drug for 6 months to check for delayed response and recurrence.

The CDR3 spans 16 residues, from the cysteine through the phenylalanine. Of all the DNA, just the CDR3 is kept, 48 bases in frame from base 1. Trimming takes 5 bases from V and 3 bases from J, and the germline ends sit 20 bases apart. From a lookup of the germline V gene, CDR1 and CDR2 are SGHRS and YFSETQ. The sample's time point label, decoded: baseline before oral tofacitinib. From alopecia areata patients, peripheral blood was collected along with lesional scalp punch biopsies. After PBMCs were isolated by density centrifugation and stained for CD3, CD4 and CD8, a FACSAria was used to sort CD4+ and CD8+ T cells. Libraries were prepared through the immunoSEQ multiplex PCR assay. For TCR sequencing, RNA was extracted from every sample and reverse transcribed into cDNA to serve as template. SuperScript III was used to make first-strand cDNA, primed with a 2:1 mix of oligo-dT and random hexamers. A synthetic immune receptor repertoire was used to gauge amplification bias, and whatever bias remained was removed computationally. The original pipeline was this. After raw reads were preprocessed to remove errors, the CDR3 was defined following IMGT conventions as running from the conserved cysteine to phenylalanine. To get clonality, Shannon entropy was normalized by log2 of the number of productive unique TCRs and the result was subtracted from 1. Whether scalp clones were CD4 or CD8 was inferred by matching scalp TCRbeta sequences against CD4 and CD8 repertoires sorted from blood. This immuneACCESS table, as held by TCRdb, lists in-frame sequences with V and J called but not all clones. Of the missing ones, under half trace to an unresolved V gene in checked studies; the others have no known cause. The DNA was the basis for D and trimming; V, J and clone size are from that table. Recorded for this sample are roughly 170,000 clones; around three fifths of them occurred a single time. The top ten clonotypes cover roughly 15% of the sample.

Summary of the overall study and its limitations: Compared with normal scalp, lesional scalp had higher clonality and more expanded CD8+ clones, particularly in alopecia totalis/universalis, a pattern that suggests antigenic drive. Resident alphabeta T cells in normal human skin are also sequenced, complicating scalp TCR repertoire analysis, unlike mouse skin dominated by gammadelta T cells. TCR sequences shared between patients were less clear than in mice, possibly partly because of HLA diversity in the patient population.

Regarding this clone: Its antigen remains unidentified. Per-base quality was not reported, and no clone a single base away is much larger than it.

The V and J segments used are TRBV5-1 and TRBJ2-5; perhaps TRBD2 is the D gene, with 6 bases matching. Sequencing was performed on CD4+ T cells sorted from blood, taken at week 0. The TCR sequence derives from a human donor with alopecia areata. DNA sequence: TGCGCCAGCAGACTTGTCGGGACTGTCTTCGAAGAGACCCAGTACTTC. The translation is CASRLVGTVFEETQYF.